This T cell receptor (beta chain) derives from a study of blood T cell repertoires in COVID-19. For the study at large: From T cells, B-cell-depleted T cells, or PBMCs came the material, which was cDNA or gDNA.

Germline V gene sequence: CDR1 SEHNR, CDR2 FQNEAQ (reference sequence). The V gene lost 1 base and the J gene lost 7 bases, with 22 bases spanning the gap. This CDR3 comprises 17 residues. The protocol was immunoSEQ multiplex PCR, while the TCRdb copy is restricted to in-frame clones and leaves out a portion. The sample contains 400,000 to 550,000 clones, 70% to 90% of which appear only once. The sequence came from a woman under 30 with acute COVID-19. The chain uses TRBV7-9 and TRBJ1-2; D may be TRBD1 (6 bases). The material sequenced was PBMCs or T cells enriched from blood (not recorded which). The CDR3 protein is CASSLVRQGAGDGGYTF. In DNA form, the CDR3 reads TGTGCCAGCAGCTTAGTTCGGCAGGGCGCAGGGGATGGTGGCTACACCTTC.